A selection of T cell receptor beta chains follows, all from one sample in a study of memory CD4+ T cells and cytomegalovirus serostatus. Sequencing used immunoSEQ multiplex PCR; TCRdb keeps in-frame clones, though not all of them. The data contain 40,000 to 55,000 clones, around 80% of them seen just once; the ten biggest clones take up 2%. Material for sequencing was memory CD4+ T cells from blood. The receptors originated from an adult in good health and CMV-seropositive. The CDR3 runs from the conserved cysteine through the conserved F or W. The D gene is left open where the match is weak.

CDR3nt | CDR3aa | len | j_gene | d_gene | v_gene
TGTGCCAGCAGCACTCAGGACGGGGGCTTATGGACAGATACGCAGTATTTT | CASSTQDGGLWTDTQYF | 17 | TRBJ2-3 | - | TRBV9
TGTGCCAGCAGCTTCCCTAACGGGGAGCTGTTTTTT | CASSFPNGELFF | 12 | TRBJ2-2 | - | TRBV11-3
TGCAGCGTTGAGAGGGGACCGAACACTGAAGCTTTCTTT | CSVERGPNTEAFF | 13 | TRBJ1-1 | - | TRBV29-1
TGCGCCAGCAGGAATCCGGGAGATCGAGGTGAGCAGTTCTTC | CASRNPGDRGEQFF | 14 | TRBJ2-1 | - | TRBV4-1
TGTGCCAGCAGCTCGGACCCTAAGAATGAGCAGTTCTTC | CASSSDPKNEQFF | 13 | TRBJ2-1 | - | TRBV7-2
TGTGCCAGCACCCACCCAGGGAAAGTTGGTCAGCCCCAGCATTTT | CASTHPGKVGQPQHF | 15 | TRBJ1-5 | - | TRBV28
TGTGCCAGCACCTCCAGGGTACGACAAGAGACCCAGTACTTC | CASTSRVRQETQYF | 14 | TRBJ2-5 | - | TRBV28
TGTGCCAGCAGCTTATCGGGGAACACTGAAGCTTTCTTT | CASSLSGNTEAFF | 13 | TRBJ1-1 | - | TRBV11-2
TGTGCCAGCAGTAGAAAACAGGGGTTGTGGACTGAAGCTTTCTTT | CASSRKQGLWTEAFF | 15 | TRBJ1-1 | TRBD1 | TRBV27
TGTGCCAGCAGTGACCCACAGGGAGGAACCTACGAGCAGTACTTC | CASSDPQGGTYEQYF | 15 | TRBJ2-7 | - | TRBV2